Shown below are 20 T cell receptor beta chains from a single sample sequenced in a study of blood T cells in healthy people across ages. PCR was performed a second time for about 7 to 11 cycles using a sample-barcoded 5' primer and a J-beta primer mix. TCRdb independently ran MiXCR on the 5' RACE reads; one entry per CDR3 protein. This repertoire shows about 640,000 distinct CDR3 sequences, approximately 30% found once; its top ten account for about 15%. The sample comprised blood. The receptors were gathered from a woman aged 80 or over in good health.

This chain uses TRBV7-2 with TRBJ2-4, with D unclear. The V end was cut by 2 bases, the J end by 1 base, with 12 bases between. CDR1 is SGHTA and CDR2 is FQGNSA in the germline V gene. The CDR3 is 16 amino acids. Here the CDR3 reads CASSLSGPLAKNIQYF. Here the CDR3 DNA reads TGTGCCAGCAGCTTATCCGGACCCCTTGCCAAAAACATTCAGTACTTC.

This clonotype was detected only a few times. A much larger clone differs from this one at a single base, so this may be a read error. The chain couples TRBV5-1 to TRBJ1-2; D may be TRBD1 (6 bases). The CDR3 has 14 residues. Per the germline V gene, CDR1 is SGHRS and CDR2 is YFSETQ. The CDR3 region is CAGSDAGQYYGYTF. Here the CDR3 DNA reads TGCGCCGGCAGCGACGCCGGACAGTACTATGGCTACACCTTC.

This clonotype occurred many times. V and J are TRBV20-1 and TRBJ2-1; 7 bases map to TRBD2. Germline loops: CDR1 DFQATT, CDR2 SNEGSKA (reference sequence). CDR3 length: 13 amino acids. V dropped 6 bases and J dropped 5; count of bases not matched to a gene: 7. In nucleotides, the CDR3 is TGCAGTGCGTGGCGGGGGACCGACAATGAGCAGTTCTTC. Protein sequence: CSAWRGTDNEQFF.

Notes on this clonotype: A much larger clone is a single base away; this may be a read error. V and J are TRBV6-1 and TRBJ2-7; weak D call: TRBD2 (7 bases). Trimming removed 8 bases at V and 5 bases at J, with 16 bases between. The CDR3 runs 13 residues. In germline, CDR1 is MNHNS, CDR2 SASEGT. The CDR3 here is CASLSGGGHEQYF. The CDR3 nucleotides are TGTGCCAGCCTCTCTGGCGGGGGCCACGAGCAGTACTTC.

The table lists this clonotype with a few counts. The chain links TRBV4-3 to TRBJ1-3; TRBD1 aligns across 8 bases. The CDR3 is 14 residues long. Germline CDR1 LGHNA, CDR2 YSLEER. The V and J ends lost 0 bases and 8 bases, in that order; junction bases with no gene match: 3. The CDR3 sequence is CASSQDPQGDTIYF. The CDR3 DNA reads as TGCGCCAGCAGCCAAGATCCACAGGGGGACACCATATATTTT.

With respect to this clonotype: This may be a read error, as it is one base from a much larger clone. The V gene is TRBV20-1, the J gene TRBJ2-3; 11 bases line up with TRBD2. This CDR3 contains 16 residues. CDR1 DFQATT and CDR2 SNEGSKA come from the germline V gene (reference sequence). This CDR3 reads CSAGRTSGSTRDTRYF. The CDR3 DNA reads as TGCAGTGCTGGGAGGACTAGCGGGTCGACTAGGGATACGCGGTATTTT.

This clonotype was observed many times. V and J are TRBV2 and TRBJ2-4; D perhaps matches TRBD1 (5 bases). This CDR3 is built from 14 residues. The germline CDR1 and CDR2 sequences are SNHLY and FYNNEI. Trimming left V 5 bases short and J 2 bases short, with 10 bases between. CDR3: CASSNPGTKNIQYF. CDR3 bases: TGTGCCAGCAGTAACCCAGGGACCAAAAACATTCAGTACTTC.

V is TRBV18 and J is TRBJ1-5; D not certain. The CDR3 has 15 residues. V lost 3 bases to trimming and J lost 4 bases, with 13 bases between them. Germline V gene sequence: CDR1 KGHSH, CDR2 LQKENI. The CDR3 spells CASSPGGRENQPQHF. The CDR3 nucleotides read TGTGCCAGCTCACCGGGAGGGAGAGAGAATCAGCCCCAGCATTTT.

The gene calls are TRBV30 and TRBJ1-1, with D perhaps TRBD1 (6 bases). CDR3 length: 13 amino acids. CDR1 and CDR2 from the germline V gene are GTSNPN and SVGIG (reference sequence). With 8 bases removed from V and 1 base from J, the gap between germline ends came to 14 bases. The CDR3, as DNA: TGTGCCCGGGGGGGGCAGGCGAACACTGAAGCTTTCTTT. Its protein product is CARGGQANTEAFF.

To note about this clonotype: At one end, the junction sequence differs from germline, possibly due to a read error. The chain joins TRBV7-7 to TRBJ2-6, with a possible D match to TRBD1 (5 bases). Germline V gene data show CDR1 as SSHAT and CDR2 as FNYEAQ (reference sequence). The CDR3 is 13 residues long. The CDR3 DNA follows: TGTGCTAGCAGGGCTCTCGGGGCCAACGTCCTGACTTTC. The encoded protein is CASRALGANVLTF.

As to this clonotype: Germline and junction disagree at one end, which may indicate a read error. The DNA of the CDR3 is TGCAGTGCTTTCACAGAGGGCTCCTACAATGGGCAGTTCTTC. Protein: CSAFTEGSYNGQFF. This chain connects TRBV20-1 to TRBJ2-1; D might be TRBD2 (5 bases). Looked up from germline, CDR1 is DFQATT and CDR2 is SNEGSKA (reference sequence). This CDR3 contains 14 residues.

At least ten counts were recorded for this clonotype. The V gene is TRBV7-6, the J gene TRBJ2-1; no definite D call. The CDR3 length is 13 residues. CDR1 is SGHVS and CDR2 is FNYEAQ in the germline V gene. Trimming pared 5 bases from V and 2 bases from J, leaving 7 bases between. The CDR3 reads CASSRSAYNEQFF. In nucleotides, the CDR3 is TGTGCCAGCAGCCGGTCCGCCTACAATGAGCAGTTCTTC.

CDR3 region: CASSTTGRNSPLHF. CDR3 bases: TGTGCCAGTAGTACGACAGGGCGGAATTCACCCCTCCACTTT. The V call is TRBV19, the J call TRBJ1-6; 7 bases match TRBD1. Germline CDR1 LNHDA, CDR2 SQIVND (reference sequence). The CDR3 has 14 residues. Germline trimming cut 4 bases from V and 7 bases from J; bases unmatched to any gene: 4. The variable domain in full, with the rest retrieved from reference TRBV19 and TRBJ1-6, is DGGITQSPKYLFRKEGQNVTLSCEQNLNHDAMYWYRQDPGQGLRLIYYSQIVNDFQKGDIAEGYSVSREKKESFPLTVTSAQKNPTAFYLCASSTTGRNSPLHFGNGTRLTVT.

This clonotype has a handful of counts. A single base separates this from a much larger clone, so it may be a read error. The chain carries TRBV4-1 and TRBJ1-2, with TRBD1 identical over 7 bases. Trimming cost V 4 bases and J 0 bases; bases outside gene matches: 8. Germline values: CDR1 MGHRA, CDR2 YSYEKL. The CDR3 extends over 16 amino acids. The chain's CDR3 is CASSRSTGVPNYGYTF. The CDR3 DNA is TGCGCCAGCAGCCGCTCAACAGGGGTGCCTAACTATGGCTACACCTTC.

This clonotype has only a few counts. This chain joins TRBV28 and TRBJ1-6, with D possibly TRBD1 on 5 matching bases. V was pared by 5 bases and J by 6 bases, with 14 bases between. Germline V gives CDR1 MDHEN, CDR2 SYDVKM. This CDR3 is built from 15 residues. The CDR3 here is CASSAYWGSNSPLHF. The CDR3 DNA reads as TGTGCCAGCAGTGCCTATTGGGGGTCTAATTCACCCCTCCACTTT.

Of note for this clonotype: A single base separates this from a much larger clone, so it may be a read error. CDR3 in amino acids: CASSVAAGGDTQYF. The CDR3 nucleotides read TGTGCCAGCAGCGTGGCAGCGGGGGGGGACACGCAGTATTTT. The chain uses TRBV7-8 and TRBJ2-3; 10 bases line up with TRBD2. CDR1 is SGHVS and CDR2 is FQNEAQ in the germline V gene. J was trimmed by 9 bases and V by 5 bases; bases with no gene match: 8. This CDR3 is 14 amino acids long.

The table lists this clonotype with many counts. The chain joins TRBV5-1 to TRBJ2-3; D uncertain. The CDR3 spans 15 residues. Germline CDR1 SGHRS, CDR2 YFSETQ. V was pared by 6 bases and J by 2 bases, with 16 bases between. CDR3 protein: CASIKDGLSTDTQYF. The CDR3 nucleotides are TGCGCCAGCATAAAGGACGGCCTTTCCACAGATACGCAGTATTTT.

This clonotype was picked up many times. The genes are TRBV4-3 and TRBJ2-5; D is unresolved. Germline V gene sequence: CDR1 LGHNA, CDR2 YSLEER. The CDR3 totals 13 residues. Trimming pared 1 base from V and 3 bases from J, leaving 6 bases between. In nucleotides, the CDR3 is TGCGCCAGCAGCCAAGGACTTAAAGAGACCCAGTACTTC. It encodes CASSQGLKETQYF.

Worth noting for this clonotype: Just one base apart from a much larger clone, this may be a read error. The rearrangement links TRBV7-2 to TRBJ1-2, with D unresolved. The CDR3 is 14 residues long. In germline, CDR1 is SGHTA, CDR2 FQGNSA. Trimming cost V 8 bases and J 6 bases, with 19 bases left between them. This CDR3 reads CASEATAGCHGYTF. In DNA form, the CDR3 reads TGTGCCAGCGAAGCGACGGCGGGTTGCCATGGCTACACCTTC.

Points on this clonotype: The junction departs from germline at one end; a sequencing error may be responsible. The chain uses TRBV20-1 and TRBJ2-7; the D gene could be TRBD1 or TRBD2 (5 bases each). The CDR3 totals 14 residues. Per germline, CDR1 DFQATT and CDR2 SNEGSKA (reference sequence). For the CDR3, the DNA is TGCAGTACTAGTTGGTCAGGGAAATGGGGCGAGCAGTACTTC. It specifies CSTSWSGKWGEQYF.